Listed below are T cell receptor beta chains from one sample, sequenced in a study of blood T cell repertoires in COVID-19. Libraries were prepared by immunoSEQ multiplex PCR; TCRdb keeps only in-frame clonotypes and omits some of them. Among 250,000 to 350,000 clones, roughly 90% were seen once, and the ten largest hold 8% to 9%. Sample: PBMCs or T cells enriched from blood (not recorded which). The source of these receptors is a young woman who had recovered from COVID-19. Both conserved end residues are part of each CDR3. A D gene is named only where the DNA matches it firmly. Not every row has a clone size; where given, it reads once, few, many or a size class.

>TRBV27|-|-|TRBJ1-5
TGTGCCAGCAGCTACAGGGCAGCGCCTAGCAATCAGCCCCAGCATTTT
CASSYRAAPSNQPQHF
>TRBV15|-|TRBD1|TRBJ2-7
TGTGCCACCAGCACACGGACAGGGGGCGAGCAGTACTTC
CATSTRTGGEQYF
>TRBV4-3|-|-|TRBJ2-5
TGCGCCAGCAGCCAAGTGGGCCCGGGAGCGGAGACCCAGTACTTC
CASSQVGPGAETQYF
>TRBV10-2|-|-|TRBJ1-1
TGCGCCAGCAGTGAGGGGCCTGAAGCTTTCTTT
CASSEGPEAFF
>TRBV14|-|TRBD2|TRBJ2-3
TGTGCCAGCAGCCAAGCCCTAGCGGGAGGGCCGGAGGCAGATACGCAGTATTTT
CASSQALAGGPEADTQYF
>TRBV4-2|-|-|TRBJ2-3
TGTGCCAGCAGCCAAGCCGGGAACACAGATACGCAGTATTTT
CASSQAGNTDTQYF
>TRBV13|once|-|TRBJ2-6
TGTGCCAGCAGACCCGGGGGGGCCAACGTCCTGACTTTC
CASRPGGANVLTF
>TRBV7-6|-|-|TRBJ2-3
TGTGCCAGCAGCTTTGGACAGCCTAGCACAGATACGCAGTATTTT
CASSFGQPSTDTQYF
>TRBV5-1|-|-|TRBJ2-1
TGCGCCAGCAGCTTGGAGGGACTCGAGCAGTTCTTC
CASSLEGLEQFF
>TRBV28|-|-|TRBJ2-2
TGTGCCAGCAGGGCGTGGGCCCCGAACACCGGGGAGCTGTTTTTT
CASRAWAPNTGELFF
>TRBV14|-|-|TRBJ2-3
TGTGCCAGCAGCCAAGTAGTACAGTATACGCAGTATTTT
CASSQVVQYTQYF
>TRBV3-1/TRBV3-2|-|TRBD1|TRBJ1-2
TGTGCCAGCAGCCAAGATCGGGCCGCGGGACAGGGGAACTATGGCTACACCTTC
CASSQDRAAGQGNYGYTF
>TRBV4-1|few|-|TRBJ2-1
TGCGCCAGCAGCCTAGGGCGGGTCGATGAGCAGTTCTTC
CASSLGRVDEQFF
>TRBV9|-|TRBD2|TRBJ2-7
TGTGCCAGCAGCGTCTTGGGACTAGCGGGAGTAAACGAGCAGTACTTC
CASSVLGLAGVNEQYF
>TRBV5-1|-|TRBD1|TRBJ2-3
TGCGCCAGCAGCCTCCCGGGACAGTTCTCAGATACGCAGTATTTT
CASSLPGQFSDTQYF
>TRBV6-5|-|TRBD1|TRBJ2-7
TGTGCCAGCAGTTCGTACCTGGAACAGGGGGCATACGAGCAGTACTTC
CASSSYLEQGAYEQYF
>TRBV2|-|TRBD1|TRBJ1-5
TGTGCCAGTCGACAGGGGGCGGGGGATCAGCCCCAGCATTTT
CASRQGAGDQPQHF
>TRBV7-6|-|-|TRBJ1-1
TGTGCCAGCAGCTTAGGACAGAACACTGAAGCTTTCTTT
CASSLGQNTEAFF
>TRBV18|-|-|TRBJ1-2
TGTGCCAGCTCACCACCCGAAACAGGGTTAAGCTATGGCTACACCTTC
CASSPPETGLSYGYTF
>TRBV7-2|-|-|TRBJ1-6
TGTGCCAGCAGTTCAAACATCGGGGGAGTAAATTCACCCCTCCACTTT
CASSSNIGGVNSPLHF
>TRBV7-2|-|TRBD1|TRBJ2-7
TGTGCCAGCAGCTGGGGACAGCTCTACGAGCAGTACTTC
CASSWGQLYEQYF
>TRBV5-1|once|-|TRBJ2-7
TGCGCCAGCAGCTTGGGAGGGTCCGAGGGCGAGCAGTACTTC
CASSLGGSEGEQYF
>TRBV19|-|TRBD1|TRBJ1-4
TGTGCCAGTAGACAGGGGGCAACTAATGAAAAACTGTTTTTT
CASRQGATNEKLFF
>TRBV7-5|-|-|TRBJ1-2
TGTGCCAGAAGCTTAGTGACAGGGGCGCCGATTTTTCGTAGTGGCTACACCTTC
CARSLVTGAPIFRSGYTF
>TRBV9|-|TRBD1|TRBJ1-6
TGTGCCAGCAGCCAACGACAGGGCATCCTTTCACCCCTCCACTTT
CASSQRQGILSPLHF
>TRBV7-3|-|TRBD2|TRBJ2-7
TGTGCCAGCAGATTCCGACTAGCCGTGTCCTACGAGCAGTACTTC
CASRFRLAVSYEQYF
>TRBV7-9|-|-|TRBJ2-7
TGTGCCAGCAGCTTATATCGGAGGGAAGGTGGCGAGCAGTACTTC
CASSLYRREGGEQYF
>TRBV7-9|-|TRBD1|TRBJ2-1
TGTGCCAGCAGCCCCCCCCGGACAGGTGCTAAGTTCTTC
CASSPPRTGAKFF
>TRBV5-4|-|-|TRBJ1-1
TGTGCCAGCAGCTCGGACATCAACACTGAAGCTTTCTTT
CASSSDINTEAFF
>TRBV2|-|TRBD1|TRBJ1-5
TGTGCCAGCAGCCCCGGGACAGCATATAGCAATCAGCCCCAGCATTTT
CASSPGTAYSNQPQHF
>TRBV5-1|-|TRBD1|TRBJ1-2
TGCGCCAGTCCTACAGGGGCGATCAACTATGGCTACACCTTC
CASPTGAINYGYTF
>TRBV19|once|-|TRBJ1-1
TGTGCCAGTAGTCCAAACCCTAACCCGAACACTGAAGCTTTCTTT
CASSPNPNPNTEAFF
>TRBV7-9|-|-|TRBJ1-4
TGTGCCAGCAGCTTAGAGGAAGGAGGAAAACTGTTTTTT
CASSLEEGGKLFF
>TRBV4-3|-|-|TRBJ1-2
TGCGCCAGCAGCCACAGTAACAGGGACCTAGGTGGCTACACCTTC
CASSHSNRDLGGYTF
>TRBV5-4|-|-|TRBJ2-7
TGTGCCAGCAGCTTGTCCCCGACAGAGGCCTACGAGCAGTACTTC
CASSLSPTEAYEQYF
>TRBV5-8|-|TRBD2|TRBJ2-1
TGTGCCAGCAGCCTAGGGACTAGCGGGGGTTCGGTTCATGAGCAGTTCTTC
CASSLGTSGGSVHEQFF
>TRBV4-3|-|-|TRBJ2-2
TGCGCCAGCAGCCAATTTAAAACCGGGGAGCTGTTTTTT
CASSQFKTGELFF
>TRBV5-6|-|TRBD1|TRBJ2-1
TGTGCCAGCAGCTTACTTGACAGGGTTGACAATGAGCAGTTCTTC
CASSLLDRVDNEQFF
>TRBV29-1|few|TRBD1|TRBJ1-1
TGCAGCGTCTACCGACAGGGGTTGTTCACTGAAGCTTTCTTT
CSVYRQGLFTEAFF
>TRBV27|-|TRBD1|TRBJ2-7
TGTGCCAGCAGTTTCGGGACAGGGGACCACGAGCAGTACTTC
CASSFGTGDHEQYF
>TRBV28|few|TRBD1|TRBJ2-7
TGTGCCAGCAGTCCAGGGACAGTCACCTACGAGCAGTACTTC
CASSPGTVTYEQYF
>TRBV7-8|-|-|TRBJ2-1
TGTGCCAGCAGCTTAGGAGGTGCCGGTCCCTACAATGAGCAGTTCTTC
CASSLGGAGPYNEQFF
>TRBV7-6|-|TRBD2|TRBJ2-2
TGTGCCAGCAGCCGATGGACTAGCGGGGGCGGGCGGGAGCTGTTTTTT
CASSRWTSGGGRELFF
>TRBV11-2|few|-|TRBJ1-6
TGTGCCAGCAGGTTCCTCCGGGGAGGGCGGAATTCACCCCTCCACTTT
CASRFLRGGRNSPLHF
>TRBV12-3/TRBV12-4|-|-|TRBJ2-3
TGTGCCAGCAGTCCATCCAGCACAGATACGCAGTATTTT
CASSPSSTDTQYF
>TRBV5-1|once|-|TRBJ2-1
TGCGCCAGCAGGAAAGAGGCCACCTACAATGAGCAGTTCTTC
CASRKEATYNEQFF